Detailed here is one T cell receptor beta chain. What it binds is unknown. Repertoires were generated with immunoSEQ multiplex PCR, while TCRdb's copy carries only in-frame clones and drops some. The table has approximately 84,000 clones, 83% seen once. This record belongs to a study of ipilimumab plus nivolumab after autologous stem cell transplantation. Overall study context: Patients received a median of about 5 ipilimumab and about 8 nivolumab doses. Both relapsed and primary refractory DLBCL were included.

Study-wide findings and caveats: Per the authors, repertoire, Treg and microbiota data justify further study.

Starting 14 to 28 days after autologous transplant, ipilimumab 1 mg/kg was given. This CDR3 has 15 amino acids. The germline CDR1 and CDR2 sequences are LGHNA and YSLEER. Trimming cost V 0 bases and J 13 bases, with 21 bases left between them. The gene calls are TRBV4-3 and TRBJ1-2; D uncertain. The source material was PBMCs, sampled in a trial of ipilimumab plus nivolumab as post-transplant consolidation. This TCR was sampled from a male donor with diffuse large B-cell lymphoma. In DNA, the CDR3 is TGCGCCAGCAGCCAAGATCACCTCGCGAGAGTACGGTGCACCTTC. As protein: CASSQDHLARVRCTF.